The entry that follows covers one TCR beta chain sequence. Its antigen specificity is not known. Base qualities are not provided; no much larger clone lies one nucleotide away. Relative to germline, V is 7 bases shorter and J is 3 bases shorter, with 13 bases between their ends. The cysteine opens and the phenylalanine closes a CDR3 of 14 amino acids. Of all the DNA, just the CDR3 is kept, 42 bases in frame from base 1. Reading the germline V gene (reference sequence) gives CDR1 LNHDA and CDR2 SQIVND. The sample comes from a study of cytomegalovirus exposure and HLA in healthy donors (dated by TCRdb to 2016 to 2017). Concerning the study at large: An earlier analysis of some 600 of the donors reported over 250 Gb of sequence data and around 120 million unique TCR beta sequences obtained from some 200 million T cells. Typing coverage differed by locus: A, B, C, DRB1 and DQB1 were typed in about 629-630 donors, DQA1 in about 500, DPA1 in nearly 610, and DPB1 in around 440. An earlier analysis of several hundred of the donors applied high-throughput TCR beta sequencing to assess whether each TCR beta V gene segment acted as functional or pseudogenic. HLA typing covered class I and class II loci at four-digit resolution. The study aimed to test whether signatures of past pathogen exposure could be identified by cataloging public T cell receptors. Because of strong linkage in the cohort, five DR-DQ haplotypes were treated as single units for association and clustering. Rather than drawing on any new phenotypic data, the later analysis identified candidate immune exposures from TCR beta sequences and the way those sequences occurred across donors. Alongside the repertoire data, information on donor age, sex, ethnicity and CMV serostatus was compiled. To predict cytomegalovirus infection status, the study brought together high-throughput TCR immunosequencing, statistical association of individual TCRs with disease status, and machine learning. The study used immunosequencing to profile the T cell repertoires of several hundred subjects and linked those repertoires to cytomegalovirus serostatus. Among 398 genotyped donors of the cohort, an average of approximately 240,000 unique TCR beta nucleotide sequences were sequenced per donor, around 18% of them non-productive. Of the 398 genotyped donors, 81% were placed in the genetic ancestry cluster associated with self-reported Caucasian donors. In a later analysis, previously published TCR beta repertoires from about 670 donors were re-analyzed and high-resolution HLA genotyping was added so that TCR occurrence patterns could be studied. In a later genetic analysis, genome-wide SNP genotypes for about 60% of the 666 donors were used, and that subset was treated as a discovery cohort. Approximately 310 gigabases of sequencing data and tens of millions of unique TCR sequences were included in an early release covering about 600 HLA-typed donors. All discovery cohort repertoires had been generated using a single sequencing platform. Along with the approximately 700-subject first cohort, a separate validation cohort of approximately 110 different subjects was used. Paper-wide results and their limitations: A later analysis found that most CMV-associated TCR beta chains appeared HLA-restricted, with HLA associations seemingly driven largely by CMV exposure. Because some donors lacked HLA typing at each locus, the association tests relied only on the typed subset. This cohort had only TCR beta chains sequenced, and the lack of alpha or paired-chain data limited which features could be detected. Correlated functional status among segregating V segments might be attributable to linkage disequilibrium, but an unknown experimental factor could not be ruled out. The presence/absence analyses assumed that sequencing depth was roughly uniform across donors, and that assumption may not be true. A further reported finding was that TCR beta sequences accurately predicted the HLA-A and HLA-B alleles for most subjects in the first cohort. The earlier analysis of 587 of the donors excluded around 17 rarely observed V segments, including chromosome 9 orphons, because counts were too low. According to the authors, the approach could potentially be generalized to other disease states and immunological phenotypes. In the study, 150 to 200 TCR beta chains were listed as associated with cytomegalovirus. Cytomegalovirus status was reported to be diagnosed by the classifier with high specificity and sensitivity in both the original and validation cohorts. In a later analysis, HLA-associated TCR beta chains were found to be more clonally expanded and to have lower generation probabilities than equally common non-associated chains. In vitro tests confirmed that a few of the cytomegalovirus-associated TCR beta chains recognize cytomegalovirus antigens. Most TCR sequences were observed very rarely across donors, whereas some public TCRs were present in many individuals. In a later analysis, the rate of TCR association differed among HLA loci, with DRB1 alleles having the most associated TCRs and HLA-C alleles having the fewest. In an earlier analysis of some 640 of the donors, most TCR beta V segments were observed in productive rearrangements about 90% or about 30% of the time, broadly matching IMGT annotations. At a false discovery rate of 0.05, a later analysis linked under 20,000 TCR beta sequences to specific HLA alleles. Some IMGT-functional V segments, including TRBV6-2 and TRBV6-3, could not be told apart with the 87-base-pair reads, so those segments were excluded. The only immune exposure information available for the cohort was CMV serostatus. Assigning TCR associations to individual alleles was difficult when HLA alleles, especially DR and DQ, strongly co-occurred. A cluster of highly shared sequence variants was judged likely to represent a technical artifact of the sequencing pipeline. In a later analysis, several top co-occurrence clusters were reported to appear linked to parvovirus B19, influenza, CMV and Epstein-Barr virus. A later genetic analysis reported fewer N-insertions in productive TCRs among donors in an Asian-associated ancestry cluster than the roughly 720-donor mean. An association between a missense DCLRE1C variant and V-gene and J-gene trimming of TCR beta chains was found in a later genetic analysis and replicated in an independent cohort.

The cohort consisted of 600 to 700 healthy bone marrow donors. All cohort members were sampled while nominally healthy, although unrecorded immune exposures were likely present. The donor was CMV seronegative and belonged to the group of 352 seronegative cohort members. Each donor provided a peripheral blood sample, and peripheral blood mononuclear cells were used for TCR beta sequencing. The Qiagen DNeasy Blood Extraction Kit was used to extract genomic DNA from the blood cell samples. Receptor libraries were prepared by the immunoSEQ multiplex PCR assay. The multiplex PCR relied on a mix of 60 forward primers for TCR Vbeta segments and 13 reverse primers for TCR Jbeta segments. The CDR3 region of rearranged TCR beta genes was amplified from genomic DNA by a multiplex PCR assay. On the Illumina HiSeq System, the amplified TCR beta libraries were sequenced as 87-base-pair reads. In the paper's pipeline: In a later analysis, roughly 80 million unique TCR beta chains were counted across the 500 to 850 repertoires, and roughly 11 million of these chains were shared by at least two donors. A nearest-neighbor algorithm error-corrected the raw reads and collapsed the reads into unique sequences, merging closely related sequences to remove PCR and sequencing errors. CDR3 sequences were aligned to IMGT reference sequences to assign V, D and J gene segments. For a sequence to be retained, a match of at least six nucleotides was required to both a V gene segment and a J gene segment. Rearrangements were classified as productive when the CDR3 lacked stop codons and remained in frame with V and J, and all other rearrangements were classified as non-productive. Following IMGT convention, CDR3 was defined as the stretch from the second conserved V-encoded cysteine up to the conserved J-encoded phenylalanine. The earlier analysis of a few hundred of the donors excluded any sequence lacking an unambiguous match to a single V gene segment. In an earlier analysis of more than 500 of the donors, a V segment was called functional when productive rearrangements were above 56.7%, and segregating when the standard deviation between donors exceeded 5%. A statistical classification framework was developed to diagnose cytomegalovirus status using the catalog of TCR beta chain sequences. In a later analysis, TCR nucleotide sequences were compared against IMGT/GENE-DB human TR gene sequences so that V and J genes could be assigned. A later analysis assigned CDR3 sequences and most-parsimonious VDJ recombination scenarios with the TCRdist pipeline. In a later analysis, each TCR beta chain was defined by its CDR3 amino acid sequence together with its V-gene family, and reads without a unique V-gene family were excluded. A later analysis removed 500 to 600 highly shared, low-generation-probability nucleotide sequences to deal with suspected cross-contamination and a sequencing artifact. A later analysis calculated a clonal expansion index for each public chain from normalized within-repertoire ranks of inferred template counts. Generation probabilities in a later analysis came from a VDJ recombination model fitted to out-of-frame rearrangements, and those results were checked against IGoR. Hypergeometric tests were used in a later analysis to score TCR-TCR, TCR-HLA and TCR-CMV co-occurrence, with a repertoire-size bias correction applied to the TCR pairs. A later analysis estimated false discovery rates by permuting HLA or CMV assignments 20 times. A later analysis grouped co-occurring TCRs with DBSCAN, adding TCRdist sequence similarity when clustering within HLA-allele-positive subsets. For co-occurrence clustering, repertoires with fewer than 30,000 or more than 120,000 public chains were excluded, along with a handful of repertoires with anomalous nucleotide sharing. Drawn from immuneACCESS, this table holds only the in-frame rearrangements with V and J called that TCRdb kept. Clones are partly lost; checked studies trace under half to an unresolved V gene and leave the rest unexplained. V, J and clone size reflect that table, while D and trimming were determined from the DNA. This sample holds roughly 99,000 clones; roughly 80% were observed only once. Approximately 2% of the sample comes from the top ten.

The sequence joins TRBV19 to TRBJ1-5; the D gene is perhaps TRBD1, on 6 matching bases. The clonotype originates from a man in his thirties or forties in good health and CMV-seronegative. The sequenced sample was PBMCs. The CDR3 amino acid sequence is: CASTWGHINQPQHF. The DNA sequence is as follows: TGTGCCAGTACCTGGGGACACATCAATCAGCCCCAGCATTTT.